The rows below give T cell receptor beta chains drawn from one sample of a study of blood T cell repertoires in COVID-19. Using immunoSEQ multiplex PCR, the repertoire was profiled, and TCRdb retains in-frame clones only, with some absent. The table includes fewer than 300,000 clones, roughly 92% detected once. The sequenced material came from peripheral blood. All receptors derive from a woman between 25 and 40 years old with COVID-19, enrolled during active disease. CDR3s include the opening cysteine and the closing phenylalanine or tryptophan. A D gene is named only where the DNA matches it firmly. Clone size is shown for a subset of rows, as once, few, many or a class of expanded clone.

V gene	D gene	clone size	J gene	CDR3 DNA	CDR3 protein
TRBV7-9	TRBD1	-	TRBJ1-2	TGTGCCAGCAGCTTAGTCGGGACAGGGGGGTTCTATGGCTACACCTTC	CASSLVGTGGFYGYTF
TRBV7-8	-	few	TRBJ1-2	TGTGCCAGCAGCTTAGCCCTGGAGGGTCGTGGCTATGGCTACACCTTC	CASSLALEGRGYGYTF
TRBV20-1	-	-	TRBJ2-3	TGCAGTGCGTATCCCCAGGATACGCAGTATTTT	CSAYPQDTQYF
TRBV9	-	-	TRBJ2-3	TGTGCCAGCAGCCTGGGAGACACTAGCACAGATACGCAGTATTTT	CASSLGDTSTDTQYF
TRBV28	TRBD1	once	TRBJ2-2	TGTGCCAGCAGTTTAGTCGGACAGGGTTCCGGGGAGCTGTTTTTT	CASSLVGQGSGELFF
TRBV5-6	-	-	TRBJ1-6	TGTGCCAGCAGCGGTAGGGGGAATTCACCCCTCCACTTT	CASSGRGNSPLHF
TRBV15	TRBD2	once	TRBJ2-5	TGTGCCACCAGCGGTCGGACTAGCGGGAGGAAAGAGACCCAGTACTTC	CATSGRTSGRKETQYF
TRBV30	-	-	TRBJ2-3	TGTGCCTGGAGAAAGGGAGCGCCGAGCACAGATACGCAGTATTTT	CAWRKGAPSTDTQYF
TRBV4-1	TRBD2	-	TRBJ2-1	TGCGCCAGCAGCCAGGCCCCGACTAGCGGGATCTACAATGAGCAGTTCTTC	CASSQAPTSGIYNEQFF
TRBV15	-	-	TRBJ1-5	TGTGCCACCAGCAGAGATATTTCGGGATTAAGCAATCAGCCCCAGCATTTT	CATSRDISGLSNQPQHF
TRBV5-4	-	-	TRBJ2-6	TGTGCCAGCAGCTTGGGAGGGTCTGGGGCCAACGTCCTGACTTTC	CASSLGGSGANVLTF
TRBV27	TRBD2	-	TRBJ2-7	TGTGCCAGCAGTTCGCGGTCTAGCGGGATCTACGAGCAGTACTTC	CASSSRSSGIYEQYF
TRBV5-1	TRBD2	-	TRBJ2-3	TGCGCCAGCAGCCTCGGACTAGGGGCAGATACGCAGTATTTT	CASSLGLGADTQYF
TRBV9	TRBD2	-	TRBJ2-3	TGTGCCAGCAGCGTAGGCGGACTAGCGGGAATCACAGATACGCAGTATTTT	CASSVGGLAGITDTQYF
TRBV5-1	TRBD1	-	TRBJ1-1	TGCGCCAGCAGCGAGATTTCGACAGGGGGGACTGAAGCTTTCTTT	CASSEISTGGTEAFF
TRBV30	-	few	TRBJ2-7	TGTGCCTGGAGTGACGCGTACGAGCAGTACTTC	CAWSDAYEQYF
TRBV29-1	TRBD1	-	TRBJ2-2	TGCAGCGCCCGAGTCTATTCGGTGCAGGGGGCTCTCCCTACCGGGGAGCTGTTTTTT	CSARVYSVQGALPTGELFF
TRBV28	TRBD2	-	TRBJ2-1	TGTGCCAGCAGTTTGTCGTGGCGGGGGGAGCAGTTCTTC	CASSLSWRGEQFF
TRBV6-1	TRBD2	-	TRBJ2-5	TGTGCCAGCAGTGCGGGAGGACTAGCGGCTATCCAAGAGACCCAGTACTTC	CASSAGGLAAIQETQYF
TRBV5-1	-	-	TRBJ1-2	TGCGCCAGCAGCTTGACATATGAGGGCGACTACACCTTC	CASSLTYEGDYTF
TRBV28	TRBD2	-	TRBJ2-3	TGTGCCAGCAGTTTGGGGCAGGGAGGGACAGATACGCAGTATTTT	CASSLGQGGTDTQYF
TRBV5-1	-	-	TRBJ2-1	TGCGCCAGCAGCTGGGAAGGACAGTTAGGTGAGCAGTTCTTC	CASSWEGQLGEQFF
TRBV5-1	TRBD1	-	TRBJ2-1	TGCGCCAGCAGCTTGGAACCGGGACAGGGTCTCAATGAGCAGTTCTTC	CASSLEPGQGLNEQFF
TRBV19	TRBD1	-	TRBJ2-7	TGTGCCAGTAGTCCCGGACAGGGGTTCAGCGAGCAGTACTTC	CASSPGQGFSEQYF
TRBV29-1	TRBD1	-	TRBJ2-7	TGCAGCGTTCCGGGACAGGGAAATGTTGGGCAGTACTTC	CSVPGQGNVGQYF
TRBV28	-	once	TRBJ2-4	TGTGCCAGCGGGGGGGGCCAACTAGCCAAAAACATTCAGTACTTC	CASGGGQLAKNIQYF
TRBV27	TRBD1	-	TRBJ2-7	TGTGCCAGCAGTTTGAACCCACGTCCGGGACAGTCCTACGAGCAGTACTTC	CASSLNPRPGQSYEQYF
TRBV5-1	-	-	TRBJ1-2	TGCGCCAGCAGCAACTTGGCACAGGGTCGATTTAACTATGGCTACACCTTC	CASSNLAQGRFNYGYTF
TRBV19	-	-	TRBJ1-5	TGTGCCAGTAGGAGACTCTATAGCAATCAGCCCCAGCATTTT	CASRRLYSNQPQHF
TRBV4-1	TRBD2	-	TRBJ2-1	TGCGCCAGCACCCTAGCGGCATCATACAATGAGCAGTTCTTC	CASTLAASYNEQFF
TRBV25-1	TRBD1	-	TRBJ1-1	TGTGCCAGCAGCAGACAGGGAGGAACTGAAGCTTTCTTT	CASSRQGGTEAFF
TRBV2	TRBD1	-	TRBJ1-5	TGTGCCAGCAGTCCGACGCCCTCAGGGGGGAATCAGCCCCAGCATTTT	CASSPTPSGGNQPQHF
TRBV2	-	-	TRBJ1-2	TGTGCCAGCCGCCAAGCTACGGCTAACTATGGCTACACCTTC	CASRQATANYGYTF
TRBV27	-	-	TRBJ1-6	TGTGCCAGCAGTCTTGTCCATAATTCACCCCTCCACTTT	CASSLVHNSPLHF
TRBV2	-	-	TRBJ2-1	TGTGCCAGCCTCTCGGGACTTGGGAAGTCGGAGCAGTTCTTC	CASLSGLGKSEQFF
TRBV19	-	-	TRBJ1-1	TGTGCCAGTACCAGGGGCCAGAACACTGAAGCTTTCTTT	CASTRGQNTEAFF
TRBV11-2	TRBD1	-	TRBJ2-3	TGTGCCAGCAGCTCTAGATGGGACAGTAGTGGGGATACGCAGTATTTT	CASSSRWDSSGDTQYF
TRBV18	-	-	TRBJ1-2	TGTGCCAGCTCCCCGAATGCGGGGTCGAACTATGGCTACACCTTC	CASSPNAGSNYGYTF
TRBV7-9	-	-	TRBJ2-1	TGTGCCAGCAGCCCAGAGGGGGGGGGCACTTACAATGAGCAGTTCTTC	CASSPEGGGTYNEQFF
TRBV5-1	-	-	TRBJ2-2	TGCGCCAGCAGGCGGGACTCCAACACCGGGGAGCTGTTTTTT	CASRRDSNTGELFF
TRBV5-4	TRBD2	-	TRBJ2-1	TGTGCCAGCAGTTTCCCGACTAGCGGGACTCACAATGAGCAGTTCTTC	CASSFPTSGTHNEQFF